The rows below give T cell receptor beta chains drawn from one sample of a study of siplizumab effects on memory and regulatory T cells. Sequencing was performed with immunoSEQ multiplex PCR; in TCRdb, only in-frame clones are kept and a portion is missing. The sample carries about 100,000 clones, 94% recorded once. The sequenced material came from non-Treg CD4+ T cells sorted from blood. Every receptor here comes from a human donor in good health. CDR3s include the opening cysteine and the closing phenylalanine or tryptophan. D genes are given only for firm matches. Not every row has a clone size; where given, it reads once, few, many or a size class.

V gene	J gene	CDR3 length	clone size	D gene	CDR3 DNA	CDR3 protein
TRBV6-6	TRBJ2-7	15	.	TRBD1	TGTGCCAGCAGCACCGGGACAGGGTTTGCCTACGAGCAGTACTTC	CASSTGTGFAYEQYF
TRBV19	TRBJ1-6	13	.	.	TGTGCCAGTACGAGGGACGTCAATTCACCCCTCCACTTT	CASTRDVNSPLHF
TRBV29-1	TRBJ2-1	13	once	.	TGCAGCGTTGGAGGCCGTGACTACAATGAGCAGTTCTTC	CSVGGRDYNEQFF
TRBV10-3	TRBJ1-3	12	few	.	TGTGCCATCAAAAGGACTGGTGACACCATATATTTT	CAIKRTGDTIYF
TRBV6-1	TRBJ2-3	14	.	TRBD1	TGTGCCAGCTACCGGGACAGGGGGTCAGATACGCAGTATTTT	CASYRDRGSDTQYF
TRBV7-9	TRBJ2-1	18	.	TRBD2	TGTGCCAGCAGCTCTCACGTCGGGACTAGCGGGAGCTACAATGAGCAGTTCTTC	CASSSHVGTSGSYNEQFF
TRBV12-5	TRBJ2-6	15	.	.	TGTGCTAGTGGTTTAGGGGAATCTGGGGCCAACGTCCTGACTTTC	CASGLGESGANVLTF
TRBV5-4	TRBJ2-1	16	.	.	TGTGCCAGCAGCTTGGGGGGCGGGAAATGGTACAATGAGCAGTTCTTC	CASSLGGGKWYNEQFF
TRBV4-1	TRBJ2-3	17	.	TRBD2	TGCGCCAGCAGCCAAGAGTCGACCAGCGGGGAGACAGATACGCAGTATTTT	CASSQESTSGETDTQYF
TRBV9	TRBJ2-5	14	.	.	TGTGCCAGCAGCGTAGGGTCTGGGCGGGAGACCCAGTACTTC	CASSVGSGRETQYF
TRBV5-1	TRBJ1-2	15	.	.	TGCGCCAGCAGCTTGGAGGCAGGTAACAACTATGGCTACACCTTC	CASSLEAGNNYGYTF
TRBV7-8	TRBJ2-1	15	once	TRBD2	TGTGCCAGCAGCGCCCGGACTAGCGGGAGAAATGAGCAGTTCTTC	CASSARTSGRNEQFF
TRBV5-1	TRBJ2-7	15	.	TRBD1	TGCGCCAGCAGCGCGTCCGGGACAGGGGCCTACGAGCAGTACTTC	CASSASGTGAYEQYF
TRBV4-1	TRBJ1-1	17	.	.	TGCGCCAGCAGCCGGTTGCCTCCCACAGAATTGAACACTGAAGCTTTCTTT	CASSRLPPTELNTEAFF
TRBV5-1	TRBJ1-2	13	.	.	TGCGCCAGCAGCACACAGGGACCCTATGGCTACACCTTC	CASSTQGPYGYTF
TRBV15	TRBJ2-1	14	.	.	TGTGCCACCAGCAGAGATCCCATAGCGAGAATGCAGTTCTTC	CATSRDPIARMQFF
TRBV5-6	TRBJ1-3	14	.	.	TGTGCCAGCAGCGTGGGGAGCTCTGGAAACACCATATATTTT	CASSVGSSGNTIYF
TRBV29-1	TRBJ2-1	11	once	.	TGCAGCGTTGGGCGAAACAATGAGCAGTTCTTC	CSVGRNNEQFF
TRBV21-1	TRBJ1-4	16	.	.	TGTGCCAGCAGCAAAGAACTGAGACAGGGAGGTGAAAAACTGTTTTTT	CASSKELRQGGEKLFF
TRBV7-9	TRBJ2-7	17	.	TRBD2	TGTGCCAGCAGCTTAGCGGGTTCTAGCGGGAATCCCTACGAGCAGTACTTC	CASSLAGSSGNPYEQYF
TRBV5-3	TRBJ2-1	16	once	.	TGTGCCAGAAGCTTGGAATCTCGGACAGATTTTAATGAGCAGTTCTTC	CARSLESRTDFNEQFF
TRBV28	TRBJ1-2	14	.	TRBD1	TGTGCCAGCAGACGACAGGGGCTGCCCTATGGCTACACCTTC	CASRRQGLPYGYTF
TRBV15	TRBJ2-5	15	.	.	TGTGCCACCAGCAGAGATATTCAAAATCAAGAGACCCAGTACTTC	CATSRDIQNQETQYF
TRBV30	TRBJ2-3	14	.	.	TGTGCCTGGAGTGCCCAGATTGGAAGAGATACGCAGTATTTT	CAWSAQIGRDTQYF
TRBV9	TRBJ1-3	16	once	.	TGTGCCAGCAGCGCGAGAGACAGGTACTCTGGAAACACCATATATTTT	CASSARDRYSGNTIYF
TRBV2	TRBJ1-3	17	.	TRBD1	TGTGCCAGCAGTGCCACAGGGGGCTCCGCCGTTGGAAACACCATATATTTT	CASSATGGSAVGNTIYF
TRBV14	TRBJ2-1	15	.	.	TGTGCCAGCAGCCAAGGTTTGCAGGGTCGGAATGAGCAGTTCTTC	CASSQGLQGRNEQFF
TRBV6-5	TRBJ1-1	13	.	.	TGTGCCAGCAGTTACAGAGTTAACACTGAAGCTTTCTTT	CASSYRVNTEAFF
TRBV5-3	TRBJ2-5	10	.	.	TGTGCCAGACAGCTGGGTACCCAGTACTTC	CARQLGTQYF
TRBV11-3	TRBJ2-5	13	.	.	TGTGCCAGCAGCCTCGGGGGCCAAGAGACCCAGTACTTC	CASSLGGQETQYF
TRBV15	TRBJ2-5	13	once	TRBD1	TGTGCCACCAGCATCGACAGGGTCGAGACCCAGTACTTC	CATSIDRVETQYF
TRBV19	TRBJ1-4	15	.	.	TGTGCCAGTAGATCTGCAGGGGCAACTAATGAAAAACTGTTTTTT	CASRSAGATNEKLFF
TRBV4-1	TRBJ1-1	18	.	.	TGCGCCAGCAGCCAAGGAGGGGGACCCGGGGGGTGGAACACTGAAGCTTTCTTT	CASSQGGGPGGWNTEAFF
TRBV19	TRBJ2-3	15	.	TRBD2	TGTGCCAGTAGTCGACCAACTAGCGGGGTGGATACGCAGTATTTT	CASSRPTSGVDTQYF
TRBV19	TRBJ1-2	15	.	TRBD1	TGTGCCAGTAGTATAGAGACAGGGTCCCCCTATGGCTACACCTTC	CASSIETGSPYGYTF
TRBV30	TRBJ2-7	12	once	TRBD1	TGTGCCTCCCATGACAGGGACTACGAGCAGTACTTC	CASHDRDYEQYF
TRBV28	TRBJ2-1	11	.	.	TGTGCCAGCAGTTTAGGCCCCTTGAGGTTCTTC	CASSLGPLRFF
TRBV9	TRBJ2-1	15	.	.	TGTGCCAGCAGCGCAAGTGGGAGCTCCTACAATGAGCAGTTCTTC	CASSASGSSYNEQFF
TRBV6-8	TRBJ2-2	15	.	TRBD1	TGTGCCAGGACAGGGGGGTTCGCGAACACCGGGGAGCTGTTTTTT	CARTGGFANTGELFF
TRBV6-6	TRBJ2-6	16	.	TRBD1	TGTGCCAGCAAACCGGGACAGGAGTCTGGGGCCAACGTCCTGACTTTC	CASKPGQESGANVLTF
TRBV4-1	TRBJ2-1	16	.	.	TGCGCCAGCAGCCAAGGGGAAGAAGCGACCTACAATGAGCAGTTCTTC	CASSQGEEATYNEQFF
TRBV4-1	TRBJ2-5	18	.	TRBD2	TGCGCCAGCAGCCAAGAGGCGTTTAGCGGGAGTAACCGAGAGACCCAGTACTTC	CASSQEAFSGSNRETQYF
TRBV4-2	TRBJ2-1	17	.	TRBD2	TGTGCCAGCAGCCGAAAGGTCGGGATAGCGGGAGCCAATGAGCAGTTCTTC	CASSRKVGIAGANEQFF
TRBV15	TRBJ1-1	16	.	.	TGTGCCACCAGCAGAGGCCACACCGGAGGGAACACTGAAGCTTTCTTT	CATSRGHTGGNTEAFF
TRBV11-3	TRBJ2-7	14	.	TRBD1	TGTGCCAGCAGCTTCGGGACAGGGCCCTACGAGCAGTACTTC	CASSFGTGPYEQYF
TRBV5-4	TRBJ2-3	15	once	.	TGTGCCAGCAGCACCGGGACGGATGCCACAGATACGCAGTATTTT	CASSTGTDATDTQYF
TRBV28	TRBJ2-1	15	.	.	TGTGCCAGCAGCCTGGGGGCTAGCGGCTACAATGAGCAGTTCTTC	CASSLGASGYNEQFF
TRBV28	TRBJ2-5	14	.	TRBD1	TGTGCCAGCAGTTCGACAGGGAAGTTAGAGACCCAGTACTTC	CASSSTGKLETQYF
TRBV6-5	TRBJ2-6	15	.	TRBD2	TGTGCCAGCAGCCCGAGCGGGATTGGGGCCAACGTCCTGACTTTC	CASSPSGIGANVLTF
TRBV30	TRBJ2-7	12	once	.	TGTGCCTGGGGTCGGGACTTATTCGAGCAGTACTTC	CAWGRDLFEQYF
TRBV19	TRBJ1-4	14	.	.	TGTGCCAGTAGAACCCAGGGGCGAAATGAAAAACTGTTTTTT	CASRTQGRNEKLFF
TRBV29-1	TRBJ1-1	16	.	TRBD1	TGCAGCGCTCCCAGACAGGGGGCTTCTATGAACACTGAAGCTTTCTTT	CSAPRQGASMNTEAFF
TRBV10-3	TRBJ2-7	12	.	TRBD1	TGTGCCATCAGGAACAGGGGGCACGAGCAGTACTTC	CAIRNRGHEQYF
TRBV18	TRBJ1-2	16	.	.	TGTGCCAGCTCACCAGTTGTAGGCACAATAAACTATGGCTACACCTTC	CASSPVVGTINYGYTF
TRBV23-1	TRBJ2-2	12	.	.	TGCGCCAGCCCCTCACCCACCGGGGAGCTGTTTTTT	CASPSPTGELFF
TRBV4-1	TRBJ1-5	15	.	TRBD1	TGCGCCAGCAGCCAGATAGACAGGGGGCATCAGCCCCAGCATTTT	CASSQIDRGHQPQHF
TRBV5-6	TRBJ2-7	13	.	TRBD1	TGTGCCACCAAAGGGACAGGGGTGGGCGAGCAGTACTTC	CATKGTGVGEQYF